This T cell receptor (beta chain) stems from a study of T cell responses to AZD1222 COVID-19 vaccine. Study outcomes and limitations: Baseline seropositives among AZD1222 recipients totaled only five or six. Increased Spike-specific TCR breadth and depth were observed after two AZD1222 doses. The study found vaccine-associated CD4 TCRs spanning spike, dominant at 160-218 and 743-854. No day 14 peak samples; only post-peak repertoires were characterized.

CDR1 is KGHDR and CDR2 is SFDVKD in the germline V gene. The CDR3 contains 16 residues. The trim removed 0 bases at V and 3 bases at J, leaving 4 bases unmatched. Repertoires were generated with immunoSEQ multiplex PCR, while TCRdb's copy carries only in-frame clones and drops some. Among 150,000 or so clones listed, over 85% were seen once. Worth noting for this clone: The antigen remains unidentified. Additional DNA sequences in this sample encode the identical CDR3.

Material: peripheral blood, obtained on day 0 of AZD1222 vaccination. The TCR was taken from an adult in good health. This chain joins TRBV24-1 and TRBJ2-7; 10 bases align to TRBD1. The CDR3 DNA sequence: TGTGCCACCAGTGATTTGGGGGACAGGGGCCACTACGAGCAGTACTTC. Translated: CATSDLGDRGHYEQYF.